The entry below describes one T cell receptor (beta chain). The sample is drawn from a study of blood T cells in healthy people across ages. Then a second PCR, running roughly 6 to 12 cycles, was carried out with a sample-barcoded 5' primer and a J-beta primer mix. Using its own MiXCR run on the 5' RACE reads, TCRdb lists one record per CDR3 protein. The sample contains about 970,000 distinct CDR3 sequences, approximately 50% of which appear only once. Losses at the gene ends were 0 bases for V and 13 bases for J; bases not matched to a gene: 21. Germline assignment: CDR1 MGHRA and CDR2 YSYEKL. This CDR3 spans 18 amino acids.

The chain combines TRBV4-1 with TRBJ2-4; the match to TRBD2 covers 7 bases. This clonotype was obtained from a woman aged 60-75 years in good health. What was sequenced was blood. The CDR3 region is CASSQDLASGATYNEQYF. CDR3 DNA sequence: TGCGCCAGCAGCCAAGATCTGGCTAGCGGAGCTACCTACAATGAGCAGTACTTC.